The 5 T cell receptor beta chains listed next were all sequenced from one sample in a study of blood T cell repertoires in COVID-19. The protocol was immunoSEQ multiplex PCR, while the TCRdb copy is restricted to in-frame clones and leaves out a portion. The sample consists of tens of thousands of clones, around four fifths of them appearing once. Sequencing was performed on peripheral blood. Every receptor here comes from a human donor in a cohort sampled during active COVID-19.

The chain has TRBV2 and TRBJ1-6; possible D gene TRBD1, 5 bases. CDR1 SNHLY and CDR2 FYNNEI come from the germline V gene. V lost 4 bases to trimming and J lost 11 bases, with 15 bases between them. The CDR3 spans 14 residues. The CDR3 DNA reads TGTGCCAGCAGTGCCCAGGGACTAGGGACACCCCTCCACTTT. Translating it yields CASSAQGLGTPLHF.

V is TRBV30 and J is TRBJ2-7; D perhaps matches TRBD2 (5 bases). This CDR3 contains 13 residues. V lost 7 bases and J lost 0, with 13 bases in between. CDR1 and CDR2 from the germline V gene are GTSNPN and SVGIG (reference sequence). The CDR3 region is CAFGLTSSYEQYF. The CDR3 DNA reads TGTGCCTTCGGACTCACGAGCTCCTACGAGCAGTACTTC.

The chain joins TRBV11-2 to TRBJ2-5, with a tentative D call TRBD1 (5 bases). Germline CDR1 is SGHAT and CDR2 is FQNNGV. V was pared by 2 bases and J by 2 bases, with 6 bases between. There are 13 residues in the CDR3. CDR3 coding DNA: TGTGCCAGCAGCTTACAGGGTCAAGAGACCCAGTACTTC. Translating gives CASSLQGQETQYF.

The chain joins TRBV9 to TRBJ1-6; no clear D. V was trimmed by 0 bases and J by 10 bases, leaving 23 bases between them. Germline V lookup: CDR1 SGDLS, CDR2 YYNGEE. CDR3 length: 18 residues. In nucleotides, the CDR3 is TGTGCCAGCAGCGTAGGCGTCCTCGGAGGTGTATTAGAATCACCCCTCCACTTT. It translates to CASSVGVLGGVLESPLHF.

J is TRBJ2-6 and V is TRBV4-3; D possibly corresponds to TRBD1 (6 bases). V lost 3 bases to trimming and J lost 10 bases, with 22 bases between them. Germline-derived CDR1 and CDR2 are LGHNA and YSLEER. The CDR3 contains 17 residues. CDR3 nucleotides: TGCGCCAGCAGCCAGTTTACCGCCGGGACACGGAATAACGTCCTGACTTTC. It yields the protein CASSQFTAGTRNNVLTF.